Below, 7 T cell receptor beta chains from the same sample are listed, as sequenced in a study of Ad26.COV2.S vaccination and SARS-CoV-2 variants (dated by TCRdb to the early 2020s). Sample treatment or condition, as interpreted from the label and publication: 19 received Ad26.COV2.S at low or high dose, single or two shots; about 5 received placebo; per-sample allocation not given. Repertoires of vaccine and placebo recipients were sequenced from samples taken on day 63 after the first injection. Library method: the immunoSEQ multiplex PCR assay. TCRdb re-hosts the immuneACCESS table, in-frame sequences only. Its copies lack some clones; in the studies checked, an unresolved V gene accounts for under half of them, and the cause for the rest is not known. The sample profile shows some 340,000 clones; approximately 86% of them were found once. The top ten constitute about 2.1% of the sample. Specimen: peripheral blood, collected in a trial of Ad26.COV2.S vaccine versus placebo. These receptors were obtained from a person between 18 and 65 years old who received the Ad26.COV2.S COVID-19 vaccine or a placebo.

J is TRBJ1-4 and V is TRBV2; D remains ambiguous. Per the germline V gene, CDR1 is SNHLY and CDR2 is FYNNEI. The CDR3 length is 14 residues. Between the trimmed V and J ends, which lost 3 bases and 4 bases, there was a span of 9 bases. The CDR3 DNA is TGTGCCAGCAGTGAGGTGGGAGTTAATGAAAAACTGTTTTTT. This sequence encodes CASSEVGVNEKLFF.

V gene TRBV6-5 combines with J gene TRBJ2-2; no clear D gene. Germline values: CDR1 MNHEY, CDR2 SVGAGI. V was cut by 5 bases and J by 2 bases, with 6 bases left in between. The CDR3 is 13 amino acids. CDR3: CASSRANTGELFF. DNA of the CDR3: TGTGCCAGCAGTCGTGCTAACACCGGGGAGCTGTTTTTT.

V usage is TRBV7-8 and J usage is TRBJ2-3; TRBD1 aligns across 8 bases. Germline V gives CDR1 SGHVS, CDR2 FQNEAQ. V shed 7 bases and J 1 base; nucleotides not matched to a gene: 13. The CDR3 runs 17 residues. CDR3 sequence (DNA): TGTGCCAGCACTTTCGTGCCTCGGGGACAGGGCACAGATACGCAGTATTTT. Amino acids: CASTFVPRGQGTDTQYF.

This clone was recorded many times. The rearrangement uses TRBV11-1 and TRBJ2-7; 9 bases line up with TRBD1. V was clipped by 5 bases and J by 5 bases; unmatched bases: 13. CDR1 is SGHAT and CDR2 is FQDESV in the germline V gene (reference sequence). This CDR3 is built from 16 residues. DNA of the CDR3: TGTGCCAGCAGCCGCCACTTGGGGGACAGGGACCACGAGCAGTACTTC. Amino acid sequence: CASSRHLGDRDHEQYF.

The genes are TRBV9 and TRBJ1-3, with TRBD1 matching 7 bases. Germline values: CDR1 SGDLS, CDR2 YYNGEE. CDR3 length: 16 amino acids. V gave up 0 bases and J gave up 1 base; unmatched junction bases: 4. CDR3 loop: CASSVEGGQSGNTIYF. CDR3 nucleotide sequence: TGTGCCAGCAGCGTAGAGGGGGGACAGTCTGGAAACACCATATATTTT.

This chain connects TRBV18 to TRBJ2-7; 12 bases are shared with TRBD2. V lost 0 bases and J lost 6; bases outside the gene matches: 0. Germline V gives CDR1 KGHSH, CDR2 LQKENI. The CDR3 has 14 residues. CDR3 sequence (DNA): TGTGCCAGCTCACCACCGGGACTAGCGGGCGAGCAGTACTTC. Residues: CASSPPGLAGEQYF.

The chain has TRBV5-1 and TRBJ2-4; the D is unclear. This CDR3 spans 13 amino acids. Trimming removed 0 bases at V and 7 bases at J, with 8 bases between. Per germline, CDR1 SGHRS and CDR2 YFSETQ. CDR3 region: CASSLEGRNIQYF. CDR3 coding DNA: TGCGCCAGCAGCTTGGAGGGCAGGAACATTCAGTACTTC.